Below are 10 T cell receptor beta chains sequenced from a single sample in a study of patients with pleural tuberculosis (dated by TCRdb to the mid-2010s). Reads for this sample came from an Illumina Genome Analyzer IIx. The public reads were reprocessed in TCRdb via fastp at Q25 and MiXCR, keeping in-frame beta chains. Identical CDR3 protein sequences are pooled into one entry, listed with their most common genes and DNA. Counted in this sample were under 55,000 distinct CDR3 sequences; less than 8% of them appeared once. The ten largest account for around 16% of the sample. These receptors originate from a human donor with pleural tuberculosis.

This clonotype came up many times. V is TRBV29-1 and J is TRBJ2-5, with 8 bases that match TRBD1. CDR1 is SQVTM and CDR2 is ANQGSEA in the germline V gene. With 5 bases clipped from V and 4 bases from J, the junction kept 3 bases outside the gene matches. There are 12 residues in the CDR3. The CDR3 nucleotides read TGCAGCGTTCGTGGACAGGGAGAGACCCAGTACTTC. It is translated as CSVRGQGETQYF. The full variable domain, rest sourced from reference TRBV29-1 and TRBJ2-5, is SAVISQKPSRDICQRGTSLTIQCQVDSQVTMMFWYRQQPGQSLTLIATANQGSEATYESGFVIDKFPISRPNLTFSTLTVSNMSPEDSSIYLCSVRGQGETQYFGPGTRLLVL.

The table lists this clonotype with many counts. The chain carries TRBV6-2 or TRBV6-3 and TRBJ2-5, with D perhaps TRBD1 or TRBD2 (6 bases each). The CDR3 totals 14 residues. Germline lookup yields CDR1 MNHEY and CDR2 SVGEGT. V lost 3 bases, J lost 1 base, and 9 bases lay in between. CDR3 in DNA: TGTGCCAGCAGTTATTGGGGGGCCCAAGAGACCCAGTACTTC. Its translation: CASSYWGAQETQYF.

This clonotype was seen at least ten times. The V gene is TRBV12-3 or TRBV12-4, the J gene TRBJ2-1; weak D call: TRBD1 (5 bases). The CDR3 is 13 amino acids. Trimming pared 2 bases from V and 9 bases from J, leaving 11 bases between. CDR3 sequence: CASSLKGTGEQFF. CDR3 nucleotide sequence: TGTGCCAGCAGTTTAAAGGGAACAGGTGAGCAGTTCTTC.

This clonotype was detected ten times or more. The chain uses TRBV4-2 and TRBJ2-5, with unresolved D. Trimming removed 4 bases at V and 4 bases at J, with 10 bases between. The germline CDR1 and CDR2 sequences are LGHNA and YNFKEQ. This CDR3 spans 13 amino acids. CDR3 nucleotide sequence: TGTGCCAGCAGCCCATCCGACCGAGAGACCCAGTACTTC. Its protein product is CASSPSDRETQYF.

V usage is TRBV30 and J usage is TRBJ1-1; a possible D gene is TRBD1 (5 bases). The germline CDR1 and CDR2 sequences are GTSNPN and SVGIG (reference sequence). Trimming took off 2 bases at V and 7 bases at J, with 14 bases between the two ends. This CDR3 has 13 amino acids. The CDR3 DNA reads TGTGCCTGGAGTTACGCCTGGACACATGAAGCTTTCTTT. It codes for CAWSYAWTHEAFF.

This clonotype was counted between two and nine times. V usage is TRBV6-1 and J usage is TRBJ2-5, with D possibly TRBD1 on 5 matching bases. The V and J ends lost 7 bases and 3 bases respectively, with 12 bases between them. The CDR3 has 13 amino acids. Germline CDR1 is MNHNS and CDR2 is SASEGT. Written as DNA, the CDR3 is TGTGCCAGCACTCCCCCCAGGGAAGAGACCCAGTACTTC. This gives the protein CASTPPREETQYF.

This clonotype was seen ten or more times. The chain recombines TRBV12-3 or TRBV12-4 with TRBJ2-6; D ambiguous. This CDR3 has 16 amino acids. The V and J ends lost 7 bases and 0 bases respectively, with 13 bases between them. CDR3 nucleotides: TGTGCCAGCATGGTTATGTCTGTCTCTGGGGCCAACGTCCTGACTTTC. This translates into CASMVMSVSGANVLTF.

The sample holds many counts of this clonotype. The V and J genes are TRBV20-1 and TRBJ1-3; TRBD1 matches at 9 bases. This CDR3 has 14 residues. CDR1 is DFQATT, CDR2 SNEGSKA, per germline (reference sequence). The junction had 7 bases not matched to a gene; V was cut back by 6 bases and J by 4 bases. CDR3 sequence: CSATRTGVGNTIYF. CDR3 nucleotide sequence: TGCAGTGCAACCAGGACAGGGGTCGGAAACACCATATATTTT.

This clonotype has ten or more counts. The chain's CDR3 is CASSDTSSTDTQYF. In nucleotides, the CDR3 is TGTGCCAGCAGCGATACCTCTTCCACAGATACGCAGTATTTT. The V gene is TRBV3-1, the J gene TRBJ2-3, with D unresolved. The germline V and J ends were trimmed by 5 bases and 2 bases, with 11 bases remaining between them. This CDR3 is 14 amino acids long. CDR1 is LGHDT, CDR2 YNNKEL, per germline (reference sequence).

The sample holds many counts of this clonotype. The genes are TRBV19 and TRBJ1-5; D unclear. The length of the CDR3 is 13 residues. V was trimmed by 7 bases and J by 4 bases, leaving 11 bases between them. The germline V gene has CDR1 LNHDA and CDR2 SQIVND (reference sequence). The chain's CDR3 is CASNSGRNQPQHF. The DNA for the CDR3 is TGTGCCAGTAATTCCGGACGGAATCAGCCCCAGCATTTT.